The T cell receptor beta chain under discussion was sequenced for a study of T cells in Graves' hyperthyroidism and ophthalmopathy. TCR beta CDR3 sequences were amplified from RNA transcripts. Initially, a first-round RT-PCR of the TCR CDR3 employed the HTBI primer set. TCRdb passed the multiplex PCR reads through MiXCR, listing each CDR3 protein once. This table has approximately 630,000 distinct CDR3 sequences, around 15% appearing once. The table lists this clonotype with many counts. Trimming took off 0 bases at V and 10 bases at J, with 16 bases between the two ends. The CDR3 length is 16 residues. Germline-derived CDR1 and CDR2 are LNHNV and YYDKDF (reference sequence).

J is TRBJ1-6 and V is TRBV15; a possible D gene is TRBD1 (6 bases). This TCR came from a woman aged 25 to 39 with Graves' hyperthyroidism. The specimen sequenced was blood. CDR3: CATSREFWGAGSPLHF. For the CDR3, the DNA is TGTGCCACCAGCAGAGAGTTTTGGGGGGCTGGATCACCCCTCCACTTT.